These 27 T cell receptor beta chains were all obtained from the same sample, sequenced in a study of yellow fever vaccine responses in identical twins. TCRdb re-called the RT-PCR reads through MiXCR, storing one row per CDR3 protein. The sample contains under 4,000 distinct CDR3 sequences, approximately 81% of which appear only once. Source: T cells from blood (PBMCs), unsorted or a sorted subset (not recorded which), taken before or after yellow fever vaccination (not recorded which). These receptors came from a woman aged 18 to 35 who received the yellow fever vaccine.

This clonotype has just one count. The CDR3 DNA reads TGCAGCGTTGAAGATCTAACAGGGGAAAGCTACGAGCAGTACTTC. It specifies CSVEDLTGESYEQYF. J is TRBJ2-7 and V is TRBV29-1, with 7 bases aligning to TRBD1. This CDR3 spans 15 amino acids. The germline gives CDR1 SQVTM, CDR2 ANQGSEA. V was pared by 0 bases and J by 3 bases, with 8 bases of the junction left unmatched.

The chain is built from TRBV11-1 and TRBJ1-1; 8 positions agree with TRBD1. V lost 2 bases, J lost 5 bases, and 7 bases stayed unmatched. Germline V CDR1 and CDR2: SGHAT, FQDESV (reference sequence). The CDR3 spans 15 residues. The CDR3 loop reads CASSLIRDRITEAFF. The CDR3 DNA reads TGTGCCAGCAGCTTAATTAGGGACAGGATTACTGAAGCTTTCTTT. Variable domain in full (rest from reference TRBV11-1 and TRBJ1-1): EAEVAQSPRYKITEKSQAVAFWCDPISGHATLYWYRQILGQGPELLVQFQDESVVDDSQLPKDRFSAERLKGVDSTLKIQPAELGDSAMYLCASSLIRDRITEAFFGQGTRLTVV.

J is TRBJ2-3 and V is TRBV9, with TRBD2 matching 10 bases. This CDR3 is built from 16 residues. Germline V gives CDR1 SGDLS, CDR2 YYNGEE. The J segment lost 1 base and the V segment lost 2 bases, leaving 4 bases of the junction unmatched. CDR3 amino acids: CASSVAGTSGTDTQYF. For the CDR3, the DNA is TGTGCCAGCAGCGTTGCCGGGACTAGCGGCACAGATACGCAGTATTTT.

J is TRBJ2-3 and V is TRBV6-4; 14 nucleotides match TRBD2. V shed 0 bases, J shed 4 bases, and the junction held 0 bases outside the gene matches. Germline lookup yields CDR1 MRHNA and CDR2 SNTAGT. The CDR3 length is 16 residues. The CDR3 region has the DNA TGTGCCAGCAGTGACTCGACTAGCGGGGGGGCAGATACGCAGTATTTT. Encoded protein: CASSDSTSGGADTQYF.

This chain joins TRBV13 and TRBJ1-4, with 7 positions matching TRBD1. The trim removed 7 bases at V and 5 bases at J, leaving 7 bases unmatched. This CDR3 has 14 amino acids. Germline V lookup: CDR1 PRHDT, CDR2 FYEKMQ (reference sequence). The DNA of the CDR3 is TGTGCCAGCAATCCGGACAGGTTAAATGAAAAACTGTTTTTT. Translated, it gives CASNPDRLNEKLFF.

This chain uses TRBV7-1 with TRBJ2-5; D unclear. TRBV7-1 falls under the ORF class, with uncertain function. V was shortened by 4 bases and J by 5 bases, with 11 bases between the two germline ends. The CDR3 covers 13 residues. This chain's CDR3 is CASSFGPSETQYF. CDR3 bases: TGTGCCAGCAGCTTTGGGCCCTCGGAGACCCAGTACTTC.

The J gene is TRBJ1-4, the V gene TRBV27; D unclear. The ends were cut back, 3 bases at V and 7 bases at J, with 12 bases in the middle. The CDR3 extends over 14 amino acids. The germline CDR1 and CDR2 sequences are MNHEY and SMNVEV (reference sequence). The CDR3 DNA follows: TGTGCCAGCAGTTTCAGTCCGGGAGGTGAAAAACTGTTTTTT. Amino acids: CASSFSPGGEKLFF.

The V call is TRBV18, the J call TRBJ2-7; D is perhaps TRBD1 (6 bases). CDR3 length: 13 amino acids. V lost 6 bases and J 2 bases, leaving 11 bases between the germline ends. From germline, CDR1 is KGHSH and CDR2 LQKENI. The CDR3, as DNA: TGTGCCAGCTCTGCAGGGGTGACCTACGAGCAGTACTTC. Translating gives CASSAGVTYEQYF.

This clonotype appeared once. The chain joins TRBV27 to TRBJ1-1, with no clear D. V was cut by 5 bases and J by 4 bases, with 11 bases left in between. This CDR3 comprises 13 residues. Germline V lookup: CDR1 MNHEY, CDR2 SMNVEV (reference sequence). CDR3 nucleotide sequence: TGTGCCAGCAGTGACGGAAGGACCACTGAAGCTTTCTTT. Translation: CASSDGRTTEAFF.

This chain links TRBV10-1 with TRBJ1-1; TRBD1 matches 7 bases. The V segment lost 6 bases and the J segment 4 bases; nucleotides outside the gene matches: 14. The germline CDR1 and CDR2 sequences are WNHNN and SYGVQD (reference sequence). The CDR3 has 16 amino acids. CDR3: CASSAGTAGAGTEAFF. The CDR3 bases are TGCGCCAGCAGCGCCGGGACAGCAGGGGCGGGCACTGAAGCTTTCTTT.

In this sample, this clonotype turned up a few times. The DNA of the CDR3 is TGTGCCAGCAGCTTAGGGGCAGGGGGTACCTACAATGAGCAGTTCTTC. This encodes CASSLGAGGTYNEQFF. V gene TRBV11-3 combines with J gene TRBJ2-1; the match to TRBD1 covers 7 bases. Germline CDR1 is SGHNT and CDR2 is YENEEA. V lost 1 base and J lost 2; bases outside the gene matches: 5. CDR3 length: 16 amino acids.

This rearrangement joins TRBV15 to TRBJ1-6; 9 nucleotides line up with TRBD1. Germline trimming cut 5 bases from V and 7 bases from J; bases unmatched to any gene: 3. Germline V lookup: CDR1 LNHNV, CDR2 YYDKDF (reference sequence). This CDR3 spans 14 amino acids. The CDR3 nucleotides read TGTGCCACCAGCCGGGACAGGGAAAATTCACCCCTCCACTTT. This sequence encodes CATSRDRENSPLHF.

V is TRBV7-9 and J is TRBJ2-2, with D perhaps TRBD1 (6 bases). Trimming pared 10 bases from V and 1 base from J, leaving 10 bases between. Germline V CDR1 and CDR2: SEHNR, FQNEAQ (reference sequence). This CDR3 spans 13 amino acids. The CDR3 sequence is CATRGRNTGELFF. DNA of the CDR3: TGTGCCACCAGGGGACGGAACACCGGGGAGCTGTTTTTT.

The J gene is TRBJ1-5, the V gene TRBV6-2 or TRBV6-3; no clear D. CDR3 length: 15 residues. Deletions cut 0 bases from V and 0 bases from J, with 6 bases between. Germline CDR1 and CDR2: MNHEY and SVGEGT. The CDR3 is CASSYSHYSNQPQHF. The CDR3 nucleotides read TGTGCCAGCAGTTACTCACACTATAGCAATCAGCCCCAGCATTTT.

The CDR3 spells CASSSTSGGDTYNEQFF. DNA for the CDR3: TGCGCCAGCAGCTCCACTAGCGGGGGGGACACCTACAATGAGCAGTTCTTC. This sequence joins TRBV5-1 and TRBJ2-1, with 13 bases lining up with TRBD2. The CDR3 consists of 17 residues. From germline, CDR1 is SGHRS and CDR2 YFSETQ. The ends lost 3 bases at V and 2 bases at J; junction bases unmatched: 5.

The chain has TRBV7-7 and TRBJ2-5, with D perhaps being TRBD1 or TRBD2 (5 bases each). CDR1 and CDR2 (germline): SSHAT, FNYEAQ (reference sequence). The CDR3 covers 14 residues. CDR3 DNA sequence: TGTGCTAGCTCCCAATTGGGGGTACAAGAGACCCAGTACTTC. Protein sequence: CASSQLGVQETQYF. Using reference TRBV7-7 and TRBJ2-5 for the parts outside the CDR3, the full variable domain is GAGVSQSPRYKVTKRGQDVTLRCDPISSHATLYWYQQALGQGPEFLTYFNYEAQPDKSGLPSDRFSAERPEGSISTLTIQRTEQRDSAMYRCASSQLGVQETQYFGPGTRLLVL.

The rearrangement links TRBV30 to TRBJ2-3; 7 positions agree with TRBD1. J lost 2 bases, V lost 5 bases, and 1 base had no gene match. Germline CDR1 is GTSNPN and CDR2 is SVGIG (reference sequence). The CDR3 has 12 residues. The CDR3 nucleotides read TGTGCCTGGGACAGGGCCACAGATACGCAGTATTTT. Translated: CAWDRATDTQYF.

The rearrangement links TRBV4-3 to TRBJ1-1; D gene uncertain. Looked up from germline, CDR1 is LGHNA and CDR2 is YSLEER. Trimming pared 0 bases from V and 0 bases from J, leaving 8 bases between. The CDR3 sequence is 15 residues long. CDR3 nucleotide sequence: TGCGCCAGCAGCCAAGATCCCGATTTGAACACTGAAGCTTTCTTT. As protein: CASSQDPDLNTEAFF.

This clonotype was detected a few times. The CDR3, as DNA: TGTGCCAGCAGCGTAGGTACAGGAGCCTCCTACGAGCAGTACTTC. Residues: CASSVGTGASYEQYF. V and J are TRBV9 and TRBJ2-7; D might be TRBD1 (5 bases). The CDR3 consists of 15 residues. Trimming pared 0 bases from V and 0 bases from J, leaving 10 bases between. Germline CDR1 and CDR2: SGDLS and YYNGEE.

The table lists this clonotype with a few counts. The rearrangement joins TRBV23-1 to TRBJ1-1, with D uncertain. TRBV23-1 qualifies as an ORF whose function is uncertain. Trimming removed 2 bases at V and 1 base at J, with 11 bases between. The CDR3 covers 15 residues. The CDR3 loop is CASSQPSQRNTEAFF. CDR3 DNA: TGCGCCAGCAGTCAACCGTCCCAGAGGAACACTGAAGCTTTCTTT.

CDR3 in amino acids: CASSPPRRRATDTQYF. CDR3 coding DNA: TGTGCCAGCTCACCACCTCGGCGGAGAGCAACAGATACGCAGTATTTT. The J gene is TRBJ2-3, the V gene TRBV18; unclear D gene. Germline-derived CDR1 and CDR2 are KGHSH and LQKENI. There are 16 residues in the CDR3. V was clipped by 0 bases and J by 3 bases, with 13 bases between them.

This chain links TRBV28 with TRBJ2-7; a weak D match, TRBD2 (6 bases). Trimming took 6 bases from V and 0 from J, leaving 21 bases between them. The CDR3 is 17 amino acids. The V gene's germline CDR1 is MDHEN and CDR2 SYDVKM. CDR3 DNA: TGTGCCAGCAGACTAGCTTCTGGCGGGGTCACCTCCTACGAGCAGTACTTC. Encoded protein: CASRLASGGVTSYEQYF.

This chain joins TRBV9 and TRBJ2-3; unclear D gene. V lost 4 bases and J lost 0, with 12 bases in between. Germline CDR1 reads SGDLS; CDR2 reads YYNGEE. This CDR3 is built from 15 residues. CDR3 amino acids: CASSKGASSTDTQYF. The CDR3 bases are TGTGCCAGCAGCAAAGGTGCCTCTAGCACAGATACGCAGTATTTT.

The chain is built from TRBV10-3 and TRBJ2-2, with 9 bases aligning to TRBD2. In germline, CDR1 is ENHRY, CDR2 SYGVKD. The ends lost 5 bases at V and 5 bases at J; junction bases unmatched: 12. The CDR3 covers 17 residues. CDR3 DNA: TGTGCCATCAGTTTGAAAAAGGGACTAGCTTCAACCGGGGAGCTGTTTTTT. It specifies CAISLKKGLASTGELFF.

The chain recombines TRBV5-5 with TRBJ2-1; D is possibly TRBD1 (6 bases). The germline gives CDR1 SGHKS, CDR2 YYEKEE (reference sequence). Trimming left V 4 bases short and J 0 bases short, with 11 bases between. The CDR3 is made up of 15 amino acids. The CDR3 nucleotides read TGTGCCAGCAGCCCACAACAGGGCTCCTACAATGAGCAGTTCTTC. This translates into CASSPQQGSYNEQFF.

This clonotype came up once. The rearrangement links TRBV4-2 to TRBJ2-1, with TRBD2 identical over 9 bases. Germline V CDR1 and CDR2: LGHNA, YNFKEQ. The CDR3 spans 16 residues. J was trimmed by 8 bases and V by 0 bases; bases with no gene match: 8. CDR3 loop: CASSQDKAGGFYEQFF. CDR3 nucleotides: TGTGCCAGCAGCCAAGATAAGGCGGGGGGGTTCTATGAGCAGTTCTTC.

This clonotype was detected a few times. The CDR3 spells CASSHRGNEAFF. Here the CDR3 DNA reads TGCGCCAGCAGCCATAGGGGTAATGAAGCTTTCTTT. The chain employs TRBV4-1 and TRBJ1-1; possible D gene TRBD1, 5 bases. This CDR3 comprises 12 residues. V was shortened by 3 bases and J by 7 bases, with 9 bases between the two germline ends. Germline CDR1 MGHRA, CDR2 YSYEKL.